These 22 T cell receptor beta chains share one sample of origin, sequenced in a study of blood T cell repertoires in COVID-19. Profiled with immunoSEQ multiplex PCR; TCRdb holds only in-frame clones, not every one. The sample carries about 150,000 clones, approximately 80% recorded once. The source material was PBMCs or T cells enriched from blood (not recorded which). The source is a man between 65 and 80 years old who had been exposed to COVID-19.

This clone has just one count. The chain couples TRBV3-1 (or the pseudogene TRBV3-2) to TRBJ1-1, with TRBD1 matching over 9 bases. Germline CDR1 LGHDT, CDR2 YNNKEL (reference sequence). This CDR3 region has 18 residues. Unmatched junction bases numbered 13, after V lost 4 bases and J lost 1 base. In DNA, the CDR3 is TGTGCCAGCAGCCGATCCCCGGGACAGGGTAGAGCGAACACTGAAGCTTTCTTT. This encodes CASSRSPGQGRANTEAFF.

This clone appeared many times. CDR3 DNA sequence: TGTGCCTGGAGTGTACAGGGGCGGATCACCATATATTTT. Protein: CAWSVQGRITIYF. The chain joins TRBV30 to TRBJ1-3, with 7 bases fitting TRBD1. Trimming cost V 0 bases and J 9 bases; bases outside gene matches: 5. The CDR3 is 13 residues long. Per germline, CDR1 GTSNPN and CDR2 SVGIG (reference sequence). Filled out from reference TRBV30 and TRBJ1-3, the complete variable domain reads SQTIHQWPATLVQPVGSPLSLECTVEGTSNPNLYWYRQAAGRGLQLLFYSVGIGQISSEVPQNLSASRPQDRQFILSSKKLLLSDSGFYLCAWSVQGRITIYFGEGSWLTVV.

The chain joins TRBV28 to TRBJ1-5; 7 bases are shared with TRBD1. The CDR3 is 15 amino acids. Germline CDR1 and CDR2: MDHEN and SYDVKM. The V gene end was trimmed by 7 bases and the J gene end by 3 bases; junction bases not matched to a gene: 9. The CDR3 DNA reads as TGTGCCAGCACCGGTGGGACAGCCACCAATCAGCCCCAGCATTTT. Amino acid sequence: CASTGGTATNQPQHF.

CDR3 sequence reads: CSAAGGGYTF. The DNA of the CDR3 is TGCAGTGCTGCAGGGGGCGGCTACACCTTC. The chain couples TRBV20-1 to TRBJ1-2; TRBD1 agrees at 8 bases. Trimming took 5 bases from V and 8 from J; bases not matched to a gene: 1. The CDR3 runs to 10 residues. In germline, CDR1 is DFQATT, CDR2 SNEGSKA (reference sequence).

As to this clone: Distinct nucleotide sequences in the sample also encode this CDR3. Here the CDR3 DNA reads TGTGCCAGCAGCCGTCAGGCGAACACTGAAGCTTTCTTT. As protein: CASSRQANTEAFF. The chain has TRBV12-3 or TRBV12-4 and TRBJ1-1; no reliable D call. This CDR3 has 13 amino acids. V was cut by 6 bases and J by 1 base, with 9 bases left in between.

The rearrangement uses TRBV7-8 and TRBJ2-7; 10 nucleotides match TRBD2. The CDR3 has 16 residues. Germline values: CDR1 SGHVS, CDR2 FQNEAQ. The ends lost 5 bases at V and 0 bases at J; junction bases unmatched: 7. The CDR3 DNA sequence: TGTGCCAGCAGCCCTCAGACTAGCGGGTCCTCCTACGAGCAGTACTTC. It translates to CASSPQTSGSSYEQYF.

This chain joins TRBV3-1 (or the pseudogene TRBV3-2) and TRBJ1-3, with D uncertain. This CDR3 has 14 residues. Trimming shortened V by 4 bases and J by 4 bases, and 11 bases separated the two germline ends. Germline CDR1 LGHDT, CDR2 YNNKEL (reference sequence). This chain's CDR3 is CASSLLGGGNTIYF. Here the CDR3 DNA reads TGTGCCAGCAGCCTCCTGGGAGGGGGAAACACCATATATTTT.

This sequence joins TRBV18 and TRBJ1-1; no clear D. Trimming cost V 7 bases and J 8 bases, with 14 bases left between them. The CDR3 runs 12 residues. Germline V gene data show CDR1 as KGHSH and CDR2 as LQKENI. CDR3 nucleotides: TGTGCCAGCTTCGCCGGCGGAGGGGAAGCTTTCTTT. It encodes CASFAGGGEAFF.

The CDR3 reads CASSRLGVVKGAVGGYTF. The CDR3 bases are TGTGCCAGCAGCCGTTTAGGGGTAGTGAAAGGCGCCGTCGGAGGCTACACCTTC. The chain combines TRBV3-1 (or the pseudogene TRBV3-2) with TRBJ1-2; D possibly corresponds to TRBD1 (5 bases). CDR3 size: 18 residues. V was pared by 4 bases and J by 8 bases, with 29 bases between. In germline, CDR1 is LGHDT, CDR2 YNNKEL (reference sequence).

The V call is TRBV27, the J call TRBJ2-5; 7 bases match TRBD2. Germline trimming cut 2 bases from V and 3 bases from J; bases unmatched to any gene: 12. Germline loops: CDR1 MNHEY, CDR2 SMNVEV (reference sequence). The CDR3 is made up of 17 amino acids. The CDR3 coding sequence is TGTGCCAGCAGTTTAAGGCAAGGTCGGCTAGCGGAAGAGACCCAGTACTTC. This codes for CASSLRQGRLAEETQYF.

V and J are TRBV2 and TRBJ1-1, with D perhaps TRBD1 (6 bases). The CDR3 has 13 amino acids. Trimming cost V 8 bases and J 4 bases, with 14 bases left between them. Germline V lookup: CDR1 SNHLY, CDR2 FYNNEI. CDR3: CASGQTGVTEAFF. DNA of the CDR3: TGTGCCAGCGGCCAGACAGGAGTCACTGAAGCTTTCTTT.

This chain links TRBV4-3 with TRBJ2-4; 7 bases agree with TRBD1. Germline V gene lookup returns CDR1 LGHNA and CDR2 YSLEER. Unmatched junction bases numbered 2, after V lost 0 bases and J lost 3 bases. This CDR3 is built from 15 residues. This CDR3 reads CASSQDRGLKNIQYF. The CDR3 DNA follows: TGCGCCAGCAGCCAAGATAGGGGGCTCAAAAACATTCAGTACTTC.

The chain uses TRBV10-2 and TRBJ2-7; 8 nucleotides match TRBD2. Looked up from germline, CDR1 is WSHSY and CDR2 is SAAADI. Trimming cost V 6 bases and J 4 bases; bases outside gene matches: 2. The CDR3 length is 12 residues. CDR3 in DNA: TGCGCCAGCAGGGGACTAGTGTACGAGCAGTACTTC. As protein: CASRGLVYEQYF.

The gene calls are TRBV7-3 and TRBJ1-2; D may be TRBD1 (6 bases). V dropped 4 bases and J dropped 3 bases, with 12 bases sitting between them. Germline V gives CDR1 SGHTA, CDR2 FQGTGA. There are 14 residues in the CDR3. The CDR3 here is CASSSGQSDYGYTF. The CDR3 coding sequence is TGTGCCAGCAGCTCTGGACAGTCTGACTATGGCTACACCTTC.

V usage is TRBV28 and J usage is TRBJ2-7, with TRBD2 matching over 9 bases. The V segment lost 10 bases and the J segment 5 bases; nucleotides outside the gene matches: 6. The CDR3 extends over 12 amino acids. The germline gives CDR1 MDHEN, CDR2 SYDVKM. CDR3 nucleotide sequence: TGTGCCACCCTAGCGGGAATCGACGAGCAGTACTTC. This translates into CATLAGIDEQYF.

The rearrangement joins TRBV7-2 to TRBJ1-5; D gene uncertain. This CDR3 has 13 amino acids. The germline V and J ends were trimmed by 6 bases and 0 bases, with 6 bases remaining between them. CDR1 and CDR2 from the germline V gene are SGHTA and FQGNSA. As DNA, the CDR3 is TGTGCCAGCAGTCAGGTTAGCAATCAGCCCCAGCATTTT. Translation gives CASSQVSNQPQHF.

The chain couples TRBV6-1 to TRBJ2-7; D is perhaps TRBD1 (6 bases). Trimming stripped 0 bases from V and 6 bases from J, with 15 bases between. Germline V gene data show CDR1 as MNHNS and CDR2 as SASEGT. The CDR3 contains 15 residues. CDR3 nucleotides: TGTGCCAGCAGTGAAGCGGGCGACAGGCTAGTCGAGCAGTACTTC. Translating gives CASSEAGDRLVEQYF.

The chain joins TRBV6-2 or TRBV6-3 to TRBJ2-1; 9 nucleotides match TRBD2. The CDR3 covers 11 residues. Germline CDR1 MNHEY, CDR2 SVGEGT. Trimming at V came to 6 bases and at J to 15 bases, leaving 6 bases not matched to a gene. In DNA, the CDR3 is TGTGCCAGCAGCAATAGCGGGAGAGGGTTCTTC. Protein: CASSNSGRGFF.

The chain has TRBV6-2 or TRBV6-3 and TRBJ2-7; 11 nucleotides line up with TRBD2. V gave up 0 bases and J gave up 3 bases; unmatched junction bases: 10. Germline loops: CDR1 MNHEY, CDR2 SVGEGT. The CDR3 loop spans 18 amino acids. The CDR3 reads CASSYSSSGGTPLYEQYF. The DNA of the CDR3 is TGTGCCAGCAGTTACTCATCTAGCGGGGGGACTCCTCTCTACGAGCAGTACTTC.

The chain's CDR3 is CASSFSGTGRSGELFF. CDR3 bases: TGTGCCAGCAGCTTTTCCGGGACAGGGAGATCCGGGGAGCTGTTTTTT. V gene TRBV5-4 combines with J gene TRBJ2-2; 9 nucleotides align to TRBD1. The CDR3 is made up of 16 amino acids. Losses at the gene ends were 2 bases for V and 6 bases for J; bases not matched to a gene: 8. The germline V gene encodes CDR1 SGHNT and CDR2 YYREEE (reference sequence).

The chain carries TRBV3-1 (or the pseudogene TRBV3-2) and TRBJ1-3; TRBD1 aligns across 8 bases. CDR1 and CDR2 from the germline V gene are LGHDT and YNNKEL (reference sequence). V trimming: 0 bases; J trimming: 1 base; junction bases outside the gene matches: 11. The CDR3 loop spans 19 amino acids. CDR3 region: CASSQDWGTGMGSGNTIYF. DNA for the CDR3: TGTGCCAGCAGCCAAGATTGGGGGACAGGTATGGGATCTGGAAACACCATATATTTT.

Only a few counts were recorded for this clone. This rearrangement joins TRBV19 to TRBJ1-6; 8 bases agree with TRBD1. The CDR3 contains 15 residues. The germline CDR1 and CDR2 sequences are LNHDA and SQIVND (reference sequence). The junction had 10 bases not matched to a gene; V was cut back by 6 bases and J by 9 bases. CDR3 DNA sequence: TGTGCCAGTAGCGGACAGGGTGTTGTAGGTTCACCCCTCCACTTT. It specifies CASSGQGVVGSPLHF.